The 11 T cell receptor beta chains in this list originate from one sample, sequenced in a study of T cell responses to AZD1222 COVID-19 vaccine. This table comes from immunoSEQ multiplex PCR, and its TCRdb copy is limited to in-frame clones, with some not included. The sample records 90,000 to 110,000 clones, roughly nine tenths being singletons. The sequenced sample was peripheral blood, obtained on day 0 of AZD1222 vaccination. The receptors derive from an adult in good health.

CDR3 in DNA: TGTGCCAGCAGTGAAGCGCACCGACAGGGGCTGGGGGAGCTGTTTTTT. Its protein is CASSEAHRQGLGELFF. V is TRBV6-1 and J is TRBJ2-2; TRBD1 aligns across 8 bases. J lost 8 bases, V lost 0 bases, and 8 bases had no gene match. The CDR3 is made up of 16 amino acids. Germline V CDR1 and CDR2: MNHNS, SASEGT.

This chain joins TRBV30 and TRBJ1-5; the D gene is possibly TRBD1 (5 bases). The CDR3 covers 12 residues. Germline lookup yields CDR1 GTSNPN and CDR2 SVGIG (reference sequence). Trimming removed 4 bases at V and 7 bases at J, with 11 bases between. In DNA form, the CDR3 reads TGTGCCTGGACAGGGCCGCAGCAGCCCCAGCATTTT. Translation gives CAWTGPQQPQHF.

This chain joins TRBV19 and TRBJ2-7; weak D call: TRBD2 (5 bases). V gave up 3 bases and J gave up 0 bases, with 9 bases separating them. There are 14 residues in the CDR3. The germline V gene encodes CDR1 LNHDA and CDR2 SQIVND (reference sequence). The CDR3 region has the DNA TGTGCCAGTAGTATTCAAGCGGACTCCTACGAGCAGTACTTC. Its protein is CASSIQADSYEQYF.

The V and J genes are TRBV12-3 or TRBV12-4 and TRBJ1-1; no reliable D call. The CDR3 covers 13 residues. V was shortened by 7 bases and J by 1 base, with 10 bases between the two germline ends. The CDR3 is CASTLGWNTEAFF. The CDR3 DNA sequence: TGTGCCAGCACCCTAGGATGGAACACTGAAGCTTTCTTT.

A word on this clone: An end of the junction does not agree with germline; a read error may underlie this. CDR3 amino acids: CASSQESPGKNSRDYGYTF. The CDR3 nucleotides read TGTGCCAGCAGTCAAGAATCCCCGGGGAAGAACTCCAGGGACTATGGCTACACCTTC. This chain connects TRBV3-1 (or the pseudogene TRBV3-2) to TRBJ1-2; D is possibly TRBD1 (5 bases). CDR1 LGHDT and CDR2 YNNKEL come from the germline V gene (reference sequence). The length of the CDR3 is 19 residues.

The rearrangement uses TRBV7-6 and TRBJ1-4; a weak D match, TRBD1 (5 bases). Germline CDR1 SGHVS, CDR2 FNYEAQ. This CDR3 spans 16 amino acids. Trimming shortened V by 5 bases and J by 0 bases, and 13 bases separated the two germline ends. The CDR3 DNA sequence: TGTGCCAGCAGCCCCATGCCGGGGGCAACTAATGAAAAACTGTTTTTT. This gives the protein CASSPMPGATNEKLFF.

V and J are TRBV7-6 and TRBJ1-1; maybe TRBD1 (6 bases). Germline CDR1 and CDR2: SGHVS and FNYEAQ. V was trimmed by 3 bases and J by 1 base, leaving 9 bases between them. The CDR3 covers 14 residues. The CDR3 sequence: CASSLPGQNTEAFF. The CDR3 region has the DNA TGTGCCAGCAGCTTGCCGGGACAGAACACTGAAGCTTTCTTT.

V usage is TRBV5-1 and J usage is TRBJ1-2; D unresolved. The CDR3 contains 14 residues. Trimming took off 1 base at V and 2 bases at J, with 9 bases between the two ends. The germline V gene has CDR1 SGHRS and CDR2 YFSETQ. CDR3 in amino acids: CASSLFPGNYGYTF. For the CDR3, the DNA is TGCGCCAGCAGCTTGTTTCCGGGGAACTATGGCTACACCTTC.

This clone was counted once. The chain employs TRBV7-9 and TRBJ1-4, with 7 bases fitting TRBD1. V trimming: 11 bases; J trimming: 4 bases; junction bases outside the gene matches: 10. This CDR3 has 14 residues. The germline gives CDR1 SEHNR, CDR2 FQNEAQ (reference sequence). The CDR3 DNA is TGTGCCGCAGGGAAGACAGGGAGTAATGAAAAACTGTTTTTT. This sequence encodes CAAGKTGSNEKLFF.

This clone was seen a single time. J is TRBJ1-3 and V is TRBV5-1, with D hard to call. The length of the CDR3 is 13 residues. V dropped 1 base and J dropped 4 bases, with 6 bases sitting between them. Germline V gives CDR1 SGHRS, CDR2 YFSETQ. CDR3 DNA sequence: TGCGCCAGCAGCTTGATATGGGGAAACACCATATATTTT. Translation: CASSLIWGNTIYF.

This clone has just one count. This chain uses TRBV10-3 with TRBJ2-7; D is possibly TRBD1 or TRBD2 (5 bases each). Trimming removed 7 bases from V and 5 bases from J, with 12 bases in between. Germline lookup yields CDR1 ENHRY and CDR2 SYGVKD. The CDR3 is 12 amino acids. The CDR3 DNA is TGTGCCATCACGGGAAGAGGGGACGAGCAGTACTTC. Amino acid sequence: CAITGRGDEQYF.